These 7 T cell receptor beta chains share one sample of origin, sequenced in a study of blood T cells in healthy people across ages. Primed by a sample-barcoded 5' primer and a J-beta primer mix, a second PCR proceeded for about 7 to 12 cycles. In TCRdb, the 5' RACE reads were re-called with MiXCR into one record per CDR3 protein. The sample lists about 680,000 distinct CDR3 sequences, about 52% seen once, with under 35% in the top ten. Sequenced material: blood. Receptor source: a woman aged 60-75 years in good health.

V gene TRBV4-2 combines with J gene TRBJ1-6; the D is unclear. The ends were cut back, 2 bases at V and 9 bases at J, with 11 bases in the middle. The CDR3 totals 14 residues. Germline lookup yields CDR1 LGHNA and CDR2 YNFKEQ. In nucleotides, the CDR3 is TGTGCCAGCAGCCAAAAAACAGATTTTTCACCCCTCCACTTT. Translation: CASSQKTDFSPLHF.

This clonotype has more than one count but fewer than ten. The V gene is TRBV27, the J gene TRBJ1-5, with D hard to call. This CDR3 region has 14 residues. Germline CDR1 reads MNHEY; CDR2 reads SMNVEV (reference sequence). Trimming took 4 bases from V and 0 from J, leaving 7 bases between them. The CDR3 is CASSSRLSNQPQHF. CDR3 DNA: TGTGCCAGCAGTTCCCGGCTTAGCAATCAGCCCCAGCATTTT.

This clonotype was seen only a few times. V gene TRBV12-3 or TRBV12-4 combines with J gene TRBJ2-5; no clear D gene. Trimming took off 7 bases at V and 4 bases at J, with 7 bases between the two ends. The CDR3 runs 11 residues. CDR3 protein: CASNKGETQYF. The CDR3 bases are TGTGCCAGCAACAAAGGAGAGACCCAGTACTTC.

The V gene is TRBV6-1, the J gene TRBJ2-3, with TRBD2 identical over 13 bases. From germline, CDR1 is MNHNS and CDR2 SASEGT. CDR3 length equals 17 residues. Trimming removed 6 bases from V and 3 bases from J; junction bases left unmatched: 9. This CDR3 reads CASSRTALAGGTDTQYF. In DNA, the CDR3 is TGTGCCAGCAGCCGCACCGCACTAGCGGGAGGGACAGATACGCAGTATTTT.

The J gene is TRBJ1-4, the V gene TRBV20-1; D unclear. Germline-derived CDR1 and CDR2 are DFQATT and SNEGSKA (reference sequence). The CDR3 has 14 residues. The V gene lost 0 bases and the J gene lost 3 bases, with 8 bases spanning the gap. The CDR3 sequence is CSARDPRSNEKLFF. CDR3 sequence (DNA): TGCAGTGCTAGAGATCCAAGATCTAATGAAAAACTGTTTTTT.

This clonotype was counted only a few times. The chain is built from TRBV2 and TRBJ2-7, with D uncertain. CDR1 is SNHLY and CDR2 is FYNNEI in the germline V gene. This CDR3 region has 15 residues. The V end lost 0 bases, the J end lost 5 bases, and 14 bases lay between the germline ends. The CDR3 region has the DNA TGTGCCAGCAGTGAAGCTACGGTCGGTAAGGACGAGCAGTACTTC. It encodes CASSEATVGKDEQYF.

CDR3 loop: CASSLDPGTGNSPLHF. The CDR3, as DNA: TGCGCCAGCAGCTTGGACCCCGGGACAGGGAATTCACCCCTCCACTTT. The chain carries TRBV5-1 and TRBJ1-6, with 9 bases aligning to TRBD1. Trimming took 0 bases from V and 7 from J; bases not matched to a gene: 5. CDR1 SGHRS and CDR2 YFSETQ come from the germline V gene. This CDR3 has 16 amino acids.